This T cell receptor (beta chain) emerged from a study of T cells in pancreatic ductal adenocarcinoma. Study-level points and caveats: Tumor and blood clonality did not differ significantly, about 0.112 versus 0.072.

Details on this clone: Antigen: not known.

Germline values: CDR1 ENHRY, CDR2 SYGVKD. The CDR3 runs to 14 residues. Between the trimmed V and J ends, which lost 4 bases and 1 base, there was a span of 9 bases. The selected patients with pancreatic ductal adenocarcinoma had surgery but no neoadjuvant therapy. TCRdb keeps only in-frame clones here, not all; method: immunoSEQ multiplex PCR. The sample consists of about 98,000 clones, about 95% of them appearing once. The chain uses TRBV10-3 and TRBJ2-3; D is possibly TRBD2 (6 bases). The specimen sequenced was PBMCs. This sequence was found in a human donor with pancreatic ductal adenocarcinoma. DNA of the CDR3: TGTGCCATCAGTGTGGGAGGTGGCACAGATACGCAGTATTTT. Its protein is CAISVGGGTDTQYF.